One sample yielded the 14 T cell receptor beta chains listed below, sequenced in a study of T-cell memory formation after mild COVID-19. From the 5' RACE reads, TCRdb called clonotypes with MiXCR, one entry per CDR3 protein. Of 310,000 or so distinct CDR3 sequences in the sample, 15% were seen once. Sequences were obtained from PBMCs or a T cell subset sorted from them (not recorded which). These TCRs come from a man between 18 and 35 years old who had mild COVID-19 (a few samples of this study predate the infection). Cell type and time point are not known.

The chain couples TRBV4-1 to TRBJ2-5; 7 positions agree with TRBD2. CDR1 and CDR2 from the germline V gene are MGHRA and YSYEKL. The CDR3 totals 16 residues. The J segment lost 0 bases and the V segment lost 3 bases, leaving 7 bases of the junction unmatched. The CDR3 region is CASSQPWGGYQETQYF. CDR3 sequence (DNA): TGCGCCAGCAGCCAGCCGTGGGGGGGGTACCAAGAGACCCAGTACTTC.

This clonotype showed up many times. The chain links TRBV5-1 to TRBJ2-2; 10 bases map to TRBD2. V dropped 4 bases and J dropped 2; count of bases not matched to a gene: 5. The CDR3 runs to 16 residues. The germline gives CDR1 SGHRS, CDR2 YFSETQ. In DNA form, the CDR3 reads TGCGCCAGCAGCCCTCGGACTAGCGGTAACACCGGGGAGCTGTTTTTT. This encodes CASSPRTSGNTGELFF.

This clonotype is a singleton in its sample. V usage is TRBV13 and J usage is TRBJ2-7; no reliable D call. V was clipped by 5 bases and J by 0 bases, with 11 bases between them. Germline V lookup: CDR1 PRHDT, CDR2 FYEKMQ (reference sequence). This CDR3 has 14 amino acids. CDR3 nucleotide sequence: TGTGCCAGCAGCCCCTCTCTACGCTCCTACGAGCAGTACGTC. Its protein product is CASSPSLRSYEQYV.

The sample holds many counts of this clonotype. This chain uses TRBV12-3 or TRBV12-4 with TRBJ1-2, with 7 bases identical to TRBD1. The CDR3 runs 14 residues. Trimming cost V 3 bases and J 2 bases; bases outside gene matches: 3. CDR3 DNA sequence: TGTGCCAGCAGTTTGACAGGGTGGAACTATGGCTACACCTTC. It codes for CASSLTGWNYGYTF.

This clonotype has more than one count but fewer than ten. The chain uses TRBV5-1 and TRBJ2-5, with 7 bases matching TRBD2. Germline V gene data show CDR1 as SGHRS and CDR2 as YFSETQ. The CDR3 has 14 residues. V lost 3 bases and J lost 5; bases outside the gene matches: 7. The CDR3 here is CASSSNSGAETQYF. The CDR3 DNA reads as TGCGCCAGCAGCTCTAACAGCGGGGCGGAGACCCAGTACTTC.

In this sample, this clonotype turned up a few times. The J gene is TRBJ2-3, the V gene TRBV20-1, with a tentative D call TRBD2 (6 bases). This CDR3 is 13 amino acids long. Per germline, CDR1 DFQATT and CDR2 SNEGSKA (reference sequence). Trimming shortened V by 6 bases and J by 2 bases, and 12 bases separated the two germline ends. The CDR3 nucleotides are TGCAGTGCCCGCGGGGAAGTCACAGATACGCAGTATTTT. Its protein is CSARGEVTDTQYF.

This chain joins TRBV7-9 and TRBJ2-3; 8 nucleotides line up with TRBD2. Germline CDR1 and CDR2: SEHNR and FQNEAQ (reference sequence). Trimming took 5 bases from V and 2 from J; bases not matched to a gene: 9. This CDR3 contains 16 residues. The CDR3 sequence is CASSQGRTSSTDTQYF. In nucleotides, the CDR3 is TGTGCCAGCAGCCAGGGGCGGACTAGCTCCACAGATACGCAGTATTTT.

This chain uses TRBV19 with TRBJ1-1; tentatively, D is TRBD1 (5 bases). The CDR3 is made up of 15 amino acids. Germline CDR1 reads LNHDA; CDR2 reads SQIVND (reference sequence). The V end lost 2 bases, the J end lost 5 bases, and 15 bases lay between the germline ends. CDR3 sequence (DNA): TGTGCCAGTAGTATAAGGTACAGTCGGGGGACTGAAGCTTTCTTT. Its translation is CASSIRYSRGTEAFF.

Written as DNA, the CDR3 is TGTGCCAGCTCCTCTGGGGATGAAAAACTGTTTTTT. It yields the protein CASSSGDEKLFF. The gene calls are TRBV12-3 or TRBV12-4 and TRBJ1-4; D gene unclear. V was pared by 8 bases and J by 6 bases, with 10 bases between. The CDR3 runs to 12 residues.

This clonotype was seen many times. V gene TRBV7-2 combines with J gene TRBJ1-2; D is unresolved. Germline CDR1 SGHTA, CDR2 FQGNSA. The ends were cut back, 5 bases at V and 0 bases at J, with 4 bases in the middle. The CDR3 runs to 12 residues. CDR3 in DNA: TGTGCCAGCAGCCAACCTAACTATGGCTACACCTTC. Translating it yields CASSQPNYGYTF.

This clonotype was seen repeatedly, ten times or more. The chain couples TRBV25-1 to TRBJ2-7, with 8 bases fitting TRBD1. This CDR3 comprises 16 residues. The V gene's germline CDR1 is MGHDK and CDR2 SYGVNS. With 4 bases clipped from V and 9 bases from J, the junction kept 17 bases outside the gene matches. The CDR3: CASSVRGGTGGLRQYF. The CDR3 DNA sequence: TGTGCCAGCAGTGTAAGGGGCGGGACAGGCGGTTTAAGGCAGTACTTC.

V gene TRBV5-5 combines with J gene TRBJ2-6; TRBD1 is a possible D gene (5 bases). Germline V gene lookup returns CDR1 SGHKS and CDR2 YYEKEE (reference sequence). The CDR3 has 15 amino acids. Between the trimmed V and J ends, which lost 4 bases and 0 bases, there was a span of 8 bases. The CDR3 DNA is TGTGCCAGCAGCCCAGGACACTCTGGGGCCAACGTCCTGACTTTC. Translated, it gives CASSPGHSGANVLTF.

The chain links TRBV12-3 or TRBV12-4 to TRBJ2-5; 7 bases map to TRBD1. The CDR3 has 15 residues. J gave up 4 bases and V 7 bases, and 12 bases lay outside the gene matches. As DNA, the CDR3 is TGTGCCAGCACCTACTACAGGGGATCAAGAGAGACCCAGTACTTC. Its translation: CASTYYRGSRETQYF.

This clonotype has more than one count but fewer than ten. This rearrangement joins TRBV11-2 to TRBJ2-1; D is unresolved. From germline, CDR1 is SGHAT and CDR2 FQNNGV. The V and J ends lost 3 bases and 8 bases respectively, with 11 bases between them. The CDR3 is made up of 13 amino acids. This chain's CDR3 is CASSFGVRDEQFF. The CDR3 DNA follows: TGTGCCAGCAGCTTTGGGGTCAGAGATGAGCAGTTCTTC. Complete variable domain (other parts from reference TRBV11-2 and TRBJ2-1): EAGVAQSPRYKIIEKRQSVAFWCNPISGHATLYWYQQILGQGPKLLIQFQNNGVVDDSQLPKDRFSAERLKGVDSTLKIQPAKLEDSAVYLCASSFGVRDEQFFGPGTRLTVL.